This T cell receptor beta chain derives from a study of cytomegalovirus exposure and HLA in healthy donors. The overall study: There were 100 million to 120 million unique TCR beta sequences, drawn from roughly 200 million T cells, in an earlier analysis.

This clone was counted a single time. Its antigen is unknown. The CDR3 is 15 residues long. Germline CDR1 is KGHSH and CDR2 is LQKENI. Deletions cut 6 bases from V and 3 bases from J, with 17 bases between. Study-wide points: A later analysis reported that several of the most significant clusters appeared to be linked to common viral pathogens, among them Epstein-Barr virus.

Primers included in the PCR were 60 Vbeta and 13 Jbeta primers. Sequencing used immunoSEQ multiplex PCR; TCRdb keeps in-frame clones, though not all of them. Among 100,000 to 120,000 clones listed, roughly 80% were seen once. Sequenced: PBMCs. This chain joins TRBV18 and TRBJ1-2; D is ambiguous. This TCR came from a young woman in good health and CMV-seronegative. CDR3 protein: CASSLPGSGDYGYTF. For the CDR3, the DNA is TGTGCCAGCTCCCTGCCGGGGTCGGGAGACTATGGCTACACCTTC.